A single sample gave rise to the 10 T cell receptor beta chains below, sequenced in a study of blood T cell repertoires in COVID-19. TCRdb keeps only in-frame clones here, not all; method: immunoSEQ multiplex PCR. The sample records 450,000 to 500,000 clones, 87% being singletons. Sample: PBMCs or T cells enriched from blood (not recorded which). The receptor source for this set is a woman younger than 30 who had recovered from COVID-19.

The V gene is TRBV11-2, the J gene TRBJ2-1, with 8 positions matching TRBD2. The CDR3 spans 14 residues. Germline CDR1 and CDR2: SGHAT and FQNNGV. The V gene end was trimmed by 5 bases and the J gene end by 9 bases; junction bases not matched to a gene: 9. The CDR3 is CASSASTSAGEQFF. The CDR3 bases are TGTGCCAGCAGCGCATCGACTAGCGCGGGTGAGCAGTTCTTC. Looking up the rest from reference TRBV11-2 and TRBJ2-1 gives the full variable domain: EAGVAQSPRYKIIEKRQSVAFWCNPISGHATLYWYQQILGQGPKLLIQFQNNGVVDDSQLPKDRFSAERLKGVDSTLKIQPAKLEDSAVYLCASSASTSAGEQFFGPGTRLTVL.

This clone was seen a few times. CDR3 sequence: CASSAGRTGSYEQYF. For the CDR3, the DNA is TGTGCCAGCAGCGCAGGTAGAACAGGGTCCTACGAGCAGTACTTC. The rearrangement joins TRBV7-2 to TRBJ2-7; the D gene is possibly TRBD1 (6 bases). In germline, CDR1 is SGHTA, CDR2 FQGNSA. The V end lost 5 bases, the J end lost 1 base, and 15 bases lay between the germline ends. The CDR3 sequence is 15 residues long.

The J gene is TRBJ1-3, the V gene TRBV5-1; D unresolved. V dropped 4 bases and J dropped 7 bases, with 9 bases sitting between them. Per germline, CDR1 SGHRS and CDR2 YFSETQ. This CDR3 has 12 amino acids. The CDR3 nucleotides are TGCGCCAGCAGCCCCTCCCCCAACACCATATATTTT. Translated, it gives CASSPSPNTIYF.

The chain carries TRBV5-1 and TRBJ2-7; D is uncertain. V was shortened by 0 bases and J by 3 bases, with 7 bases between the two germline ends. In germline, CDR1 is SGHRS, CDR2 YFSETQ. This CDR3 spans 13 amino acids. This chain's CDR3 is CASSLDSLYEQYF. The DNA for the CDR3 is TGCGCCAGCAGCTTGGACAGCCTCTACGAGCAGTACTTC.

CDR3 bases: TGTGCCAGCAGCGCCAGCGGGACTAACAATGAGCAGTTCTTC. Translated: CASSASGTNNEQFF. The chain employs TRBV4-2 and TRBJ2-1; 7 bases fit TRBD2. V dropped 5 bases and J dropped 5; count of bases not matched to a gene: 6. This CDR3 is 14 amino acids long. Germline V lookup: CDR1 LGHNA, CDR2 YNFKEQ.

CDR3 DNA sequence: TGTGCCAGCAGCGTACACGGGGGGGCAAAGGATACGCAGTATTTT. This encodes CASSVHGGAKDTQYF. The chain carries TRBV9 and TRBJ2-3; 8 positions match TRBD2. Germline trimming cut 1 base from V and 6 bases from J; bases unmatched to any gene: 7. CDR1 is SGDLS and CDR2 is YYNGEE in the germline V gene. This CDR3 has 15 residues.

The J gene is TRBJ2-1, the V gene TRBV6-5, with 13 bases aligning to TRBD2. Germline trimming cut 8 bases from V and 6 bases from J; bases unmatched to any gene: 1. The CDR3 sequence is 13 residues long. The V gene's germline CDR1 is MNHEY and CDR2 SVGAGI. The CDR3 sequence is CASGLAGANEQFF. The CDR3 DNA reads TGTGCCAGCGGACTAGCGGGGGCCAATGAGCAGTTCTTC.

The CDR3 is CASSLVRGLYGYTF. For the CDR3, the DNA is TGTGCCAGCAGCTTGGTCCGGGGTCTCTATGGCTACACCTTC. The chain couples TRBV5-7 to TRBJ1-2; D is unresolved. TRBV5-7 carries the ORF label, with uncertain function. The CDR3 is made up of 14 amino acids. Trimming took off 0 bases at V and 4 bases at J, with 10 bases between the two ends.

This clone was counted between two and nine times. CDR3 DNA: TGTGCCAGCAGCCCAAAATACCCGGGGACAGACGCGTTCCCCTTCAATCAGCCCCAGCATTTT. Protein product: CASSPKYPGTDAFPFNQPQHF. V gene TRBV21-1 combines with J gene TRBJ1-5; no check of the table's D call, TRBD1, against the DNA was made. TRBV21-1 has pseudogene status. This CDR3 has 21 amino acids.

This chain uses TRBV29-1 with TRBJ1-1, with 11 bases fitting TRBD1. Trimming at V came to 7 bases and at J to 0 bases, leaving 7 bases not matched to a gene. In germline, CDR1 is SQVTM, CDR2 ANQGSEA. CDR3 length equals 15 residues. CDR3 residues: CSGGQGGTVNTEAFF. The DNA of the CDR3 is TGCAGCGGGGGACAGGGGGGAACCGTGAACACTGAAGCTTTCTTT. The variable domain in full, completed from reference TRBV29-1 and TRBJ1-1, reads SAVISQKPSRDICQRGTSLTIQCQVDSQVTMMFWYRQQPGQSLTLIATANQGSEATYESGFVIDKFPISRPNLTFSTLTVSNMSPEDSSIYLCSGGQGGTVNTEAFFGQGTRLTVV.